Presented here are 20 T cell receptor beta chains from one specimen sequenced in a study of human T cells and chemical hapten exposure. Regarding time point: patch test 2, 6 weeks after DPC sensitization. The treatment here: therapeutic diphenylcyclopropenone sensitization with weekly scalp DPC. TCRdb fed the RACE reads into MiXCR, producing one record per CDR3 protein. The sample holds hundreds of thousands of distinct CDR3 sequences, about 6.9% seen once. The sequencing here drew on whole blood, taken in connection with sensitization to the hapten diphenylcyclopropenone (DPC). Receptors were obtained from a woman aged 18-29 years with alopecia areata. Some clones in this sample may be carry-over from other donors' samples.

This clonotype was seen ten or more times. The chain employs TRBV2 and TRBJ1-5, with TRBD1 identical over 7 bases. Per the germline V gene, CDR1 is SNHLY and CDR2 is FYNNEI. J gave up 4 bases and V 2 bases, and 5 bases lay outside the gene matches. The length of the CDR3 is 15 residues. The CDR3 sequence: CASSELETGNQPQHF. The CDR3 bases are TGTGCCAGCAGTGAACTGGAGACAGGGAATCAGCCCCAGCATTTT.

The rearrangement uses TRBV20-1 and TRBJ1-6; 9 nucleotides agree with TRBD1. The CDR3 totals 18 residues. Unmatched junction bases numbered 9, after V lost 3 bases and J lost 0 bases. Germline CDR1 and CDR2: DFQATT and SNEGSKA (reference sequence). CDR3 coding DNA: TGCAGTGCTAGGTCCGGACAGGGGCGGAGCTCCTATAATTCACCCCTCCACTTT. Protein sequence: CSARSGQGRSSYNSPLHF.

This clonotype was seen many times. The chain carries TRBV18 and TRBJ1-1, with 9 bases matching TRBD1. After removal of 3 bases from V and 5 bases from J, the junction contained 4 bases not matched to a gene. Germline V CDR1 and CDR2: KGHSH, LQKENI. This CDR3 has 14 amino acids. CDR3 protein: CASSPLDRGTEAFF. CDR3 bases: TGTGCCAGCTCACCGTTAGACAGGGGGACTGAAGCTTTCTTT.

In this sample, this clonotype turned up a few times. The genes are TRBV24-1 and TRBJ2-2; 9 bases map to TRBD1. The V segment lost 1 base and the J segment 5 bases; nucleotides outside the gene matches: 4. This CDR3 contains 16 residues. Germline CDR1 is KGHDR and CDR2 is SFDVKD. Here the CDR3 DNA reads TGTGCCACCAGTGATTTCAGGACAGGGGCTACCGGGGAGCTGTTTTTT. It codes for CATSDFRTGATGELFF.

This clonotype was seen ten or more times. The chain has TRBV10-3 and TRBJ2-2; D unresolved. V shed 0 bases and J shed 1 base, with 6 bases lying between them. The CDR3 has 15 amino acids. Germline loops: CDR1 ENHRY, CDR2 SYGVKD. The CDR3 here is CAISESAVNTGELFF. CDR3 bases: TGTGCCATCAGTGAGTCGGCCGTGAACACCGGGGAGCTGTTTTTT.

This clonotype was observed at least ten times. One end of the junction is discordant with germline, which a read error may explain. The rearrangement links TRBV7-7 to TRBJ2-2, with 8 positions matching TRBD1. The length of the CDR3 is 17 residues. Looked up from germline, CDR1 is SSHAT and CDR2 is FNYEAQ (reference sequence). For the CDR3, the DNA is TGTGCTAGCAGCTTAGGGCCCGTGACAGGGGTCTCCGGGGAGCTGTTTTTT. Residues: CASSLGPVTGVSGELFF.

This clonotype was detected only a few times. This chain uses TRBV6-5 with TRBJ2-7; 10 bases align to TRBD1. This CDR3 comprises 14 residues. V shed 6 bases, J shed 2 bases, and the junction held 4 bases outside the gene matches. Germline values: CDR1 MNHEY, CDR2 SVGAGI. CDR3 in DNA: TGTGCCAGCAGACAGGACAGGGGGACCTACGAGCAGTACTTC. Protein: CASRQDRGTYEQYF.

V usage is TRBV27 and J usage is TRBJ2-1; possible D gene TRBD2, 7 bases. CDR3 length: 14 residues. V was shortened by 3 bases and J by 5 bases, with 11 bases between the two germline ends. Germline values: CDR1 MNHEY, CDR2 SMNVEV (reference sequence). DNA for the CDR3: TGTGCCAGCAGTTTTGGGGGGGCGGACAATGAGCAGTTCTTC. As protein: CASSFGGADNEQFF.

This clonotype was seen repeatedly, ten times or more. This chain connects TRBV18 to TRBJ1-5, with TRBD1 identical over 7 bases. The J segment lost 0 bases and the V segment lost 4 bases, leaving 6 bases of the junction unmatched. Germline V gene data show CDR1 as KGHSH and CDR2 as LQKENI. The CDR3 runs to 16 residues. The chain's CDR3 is CASSLRDSSSNQPQHF. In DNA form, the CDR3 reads TGTGCCAGCTCACTCCGGGACAGCAGTAGCAATCAGCCCCAGCATTTT.

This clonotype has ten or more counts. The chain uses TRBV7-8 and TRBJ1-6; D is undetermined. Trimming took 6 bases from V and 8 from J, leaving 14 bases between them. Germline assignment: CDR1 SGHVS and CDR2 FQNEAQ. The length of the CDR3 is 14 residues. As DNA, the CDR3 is TGTGCCAGCAGTCGGAACGCCGCCGATTCACCCCTCCACTTT. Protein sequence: CASSRNAADSPLHF.

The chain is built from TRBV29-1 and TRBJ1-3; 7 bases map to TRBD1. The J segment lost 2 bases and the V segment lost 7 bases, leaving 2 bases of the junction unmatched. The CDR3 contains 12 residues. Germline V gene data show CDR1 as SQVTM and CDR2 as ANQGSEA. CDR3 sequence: CSGQGAGNTIYF. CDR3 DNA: TGCAGCGGGCAGGGGGCTGGAAACACCATATATTTT.

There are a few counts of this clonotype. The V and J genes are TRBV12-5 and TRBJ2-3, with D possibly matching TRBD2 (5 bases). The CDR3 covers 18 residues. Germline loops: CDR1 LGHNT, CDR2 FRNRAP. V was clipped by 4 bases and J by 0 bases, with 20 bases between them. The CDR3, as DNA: TGTGCTAGTGGTTCCTACAGTCCCCGGCGGACTAGCACAGATACGCAGTATTTT. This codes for CASGSYSPRRTSTDTQYF.

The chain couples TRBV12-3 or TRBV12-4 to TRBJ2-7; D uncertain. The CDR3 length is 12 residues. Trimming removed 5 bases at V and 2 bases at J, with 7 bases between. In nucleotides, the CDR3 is TGTGCCAGCAGTCCAACGCCCTACGAGCAGTACTTC. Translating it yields CASSPTPYEQYF.

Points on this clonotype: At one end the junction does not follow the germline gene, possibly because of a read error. The CDR3 coding sequence is TGTGCTAGCAGTACCGGGACTAGCGGATACAATGAGCAGTTCTTC. This encodes CASSTGTSGYNEQFF. This chain uses TRBV6-2 or TRBV6-3 with TRBJ2-1; 11 bases align to TRBD2. Germline V gene lookup returns CDR1 MNHEY and CDR2 SVGEGT. This CDR3 is 15 amino acids long.

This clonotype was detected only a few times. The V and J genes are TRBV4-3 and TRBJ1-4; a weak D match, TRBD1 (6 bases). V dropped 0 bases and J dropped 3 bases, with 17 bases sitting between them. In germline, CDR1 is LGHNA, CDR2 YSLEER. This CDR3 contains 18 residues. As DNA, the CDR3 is TGCGCCAGCAGCCAAGAAACAACAGGGAGTGGGGCTAATGAAAAACTGTTTTTT. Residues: CASSQETTGSGANEKLFF.

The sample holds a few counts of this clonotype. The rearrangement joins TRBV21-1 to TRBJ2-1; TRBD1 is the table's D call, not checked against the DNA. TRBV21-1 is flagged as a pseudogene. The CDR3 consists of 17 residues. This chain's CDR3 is CASSKSKSRDRAGEQFF. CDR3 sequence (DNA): TGTGCCAGCAGCAAAAGCAAATCGAGGGACAGGGCTGGCGAGCAGTTCTTC.

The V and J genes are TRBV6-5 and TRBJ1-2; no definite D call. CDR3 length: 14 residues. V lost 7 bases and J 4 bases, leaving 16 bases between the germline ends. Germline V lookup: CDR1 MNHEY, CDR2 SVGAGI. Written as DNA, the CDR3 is TGTGCCAGCACCCCAGCCTCCGCTAGCTATGGCTACACCTTC. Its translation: CASTPASASYGYTF.

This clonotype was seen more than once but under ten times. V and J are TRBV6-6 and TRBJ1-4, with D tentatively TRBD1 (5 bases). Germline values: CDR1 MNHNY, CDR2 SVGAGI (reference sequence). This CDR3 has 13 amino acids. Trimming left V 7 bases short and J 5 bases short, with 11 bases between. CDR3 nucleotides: TGTGCCAGCATTGGGACTATAAATGAAAAACTGTTTTTT. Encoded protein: CASIGTINEKLFF.

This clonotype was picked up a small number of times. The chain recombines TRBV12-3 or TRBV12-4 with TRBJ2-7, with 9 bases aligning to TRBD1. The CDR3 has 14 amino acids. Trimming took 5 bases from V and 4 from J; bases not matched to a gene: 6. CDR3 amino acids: CASSTGTGPYEQYF. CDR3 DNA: TGTGCCAGCAGTACCGGGACAGGGCCTTACGAGCAGTACTTC.

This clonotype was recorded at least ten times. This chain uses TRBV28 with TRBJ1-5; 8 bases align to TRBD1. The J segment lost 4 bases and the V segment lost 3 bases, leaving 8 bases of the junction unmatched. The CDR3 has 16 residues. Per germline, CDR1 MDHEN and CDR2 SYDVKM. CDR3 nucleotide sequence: TGTGCCAGCAGTTTCGGGCAGGGGGCGCGGAATCAGCCCCAGCATTTT. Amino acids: CASSFGQGARNQPQHF.